This passage covers 3 T cell receptor beta chains from one sample sequenced in a study of blood T cells in healthy people across ages. The authors ran a second PCR of 7 to 11 cycles using a sample-barcoded 5' primer and a J-beta primer mix. Via MiXCR, TCRdb re-called the 5' RACE reads, giving one row per CDR3 protein. The data hold about 680,000 distinct CDR3 sequences, with approximately 50% observed a single time. Sequenced input: blood. Receptors were obtained from a woman between 55 and 75 years old in good health.

The chain employs TRBV20-1 and TRBJ2-4, with D hard to call. With the DNA end fitting TRBJ2-7 better, the J assignment may be wrong. The CDR3 runs to 15 residues. Germline V lookup: CDR1 DFQATT, CDR2 SNEGSKA (reference sequence). The CDR3 coding sequence is TGCAGTGCTAGAGATAGCTCCGAGTTAGTCTACGAGCAGTACTTC. Translated: CSARDSSELVYEQYF.

In this sample, this clonotype turned up a few times. The chain has TRBV12-3 or TRBV12-4 and TRBJ2-6; D gene ambiguous. V was pared by 1 base and J by 0 bases, with 10 bases between. There are 17 residues in the CDR3. CDR3 region: CASSLVRASSGANVLTF. The CDR3 DNA reads as TGTGCCAGCAGTTTAGTTAGGGCTAGCTCTGGGGCCAACGTCCTGACTTTC.

The chain joins TRBV20-1 to TRBJ2-3; 7 bases are shared with TRBD2. The germline V gene encodes CDR1 DFQATT and CDR2 SNEGSKA (reference sequence). The CDR3 length is 13 residues. The DNA of the CDR3 is TGCAGCGGACCGGCGGGAGTTGCAGATACGCAGTATTTT. Its protein product is CSGPAGVADTQYF.